The rows below give T cell receptor beta chains drawn from one sample of a study of identical twins. Using its own MiXCR run on the 5' RACE reads, TCRdb lists one record per CDR3 protein. The repertoire consists of some 500,000 distinct CDR3 sequences, with approximately 15% occurring once and the leading ten covering around 0.52%. The same data also contributed to another study, on yellow fever vaccine responses in identical twins.

The sample comprised CD4+ T cells sorted from blood. All receptors come from a woman between 18 and 29 years old in good health. The CDR3 runs from the conserved cysteine through the conserved F or W. A D gene is named only where the DNA matches it firmly. The size of a clone is reported for some rows only, either as once, few or many, or as a class for expanded clones.

NA	NA	TRBV14	TRBJ2-6	TGTGCCAGCAGCCCGAATCGGGGGTCCGGGGCCAACGTCCTGACTTTC	CASSPNRGSGANVLTF
NA	NA	TRBV3-1	TRBJ1-2	TGTGCCAGCAGCCAAGGGCAGCTTTATGGCTACACCTTC	CASSQGQLYGYTF
many	NA	TRBV5-1	TRBJ2-7	TGTGCCAGCAGTTTAGACTACGAGCAGTACTTC	CASSLDYEQYF
NA	NA	TRBV27	TRBJ1-5	TGTGCCAGCAGGCGGACCATCAGACAGCCCCAGCATTTT	CASRRTIRQPQHF
NA	NA	TRBV20-1	TRBJ2-7	TGCAGTGCTAGGTCGCAGGGAGGCTACGAGCAGTACTTC	CSARSQGGYEQYF
NA	NA	TRBV5-1	TRBJ2-4	TGCGCCAGCAGCTTGTCGGTCACTAGCATGGAAGCCAAAAACATTCAGTACTTC	CASSLSVTSMEAKNIQYF
NA	NA	TRBV4-2	TRBJ2-5	TGTGCCAGCAGCCAAGAGAGTCAGGCCACCCAAGAGACCCAGTACTTC	CASSQESQATQETQYF
NA	TRBD2	TRBV25-1	TRBJ2-1	TGTGCCAGCAGTCTAGCGGTGGGGGAGAATGAGCAGTTCTTC	CASSLAVGENEQFF
NA	NA	TRBV2	TRBJ2-5	TGTGCCAGCAGTGAAGTGGGGGCGCGCATAGAGACCCAGTACTTC	CASSEVGARIETQYF
many	NA	TRBV29-1	TRBJ2-7	TGCAGCGTTGTGGGGGGGCAGCTCTACGAGCAGTACTTC	CSVVGGQLYEQYF
NA	TRBD2	TRBV5-1	TRBJ2-5	TGCGCCAGCAGCTTGAGGGCTAGCGGGGGCCTGGAGACCCAGTACTTC	CASSLRASGGLETQYF
NA	TRBD1	TRBV5-5	TRBJ2-1	TGTGCCAGCAGCTCCCTGGGGACAGCGACTTACAATGAGCAGTTCTTC	CASSSLGTATYNEQFF
few	NA	TRBV9	TRBJ2-3	TGTGCCAGCAGCGTCAGCGGAAGAACAGATACGCAGTATTTT	CASSVSGRTDTQYF
NA	TRBD2	TRBV2	TRBJ2-7	TGTGCCAGCAGGTATACTAGCGGAGGCTCCTACGAGCAGTACTTC	CASRYTSGGSYEQYF
few	NA	TRBV4-1	TRBJ2-6	TGCGCCAGCAGCCAAGATGTACCTAGCGCCAGTTATTACTCTGGGGCCAACGTCCTGACTTTC	CASSQDVPSASYYSGANVLTF
NA	NA	TRBV29-1	TRBJ1-6	TGCAGCGTCAGGGACGGTAATTCACCCCTCCACTTT	CSVRDGNSPLHF
NA	TRBD1	TRBV24-1	TRBJ2-1	TGTGCCACCAGTGATGCAGGGCTTGGACAGGGGGCTGTAGATGAGCAGTTCTTC	CATSDAGLGQGAVDEQFF
few	NA	TRBV12-3/TRBV12-4	TRBJ2-2	TGTGCCAGCGGATATAGGGGGTCCGGGGAGCTGTTTTTT	CASGYRGSGELFF
few	NA	TRBV24-1	TRBJ2-1	TGTGCCACCAGTGATTTTGGGTATGGGCCCTACAATGAGCAGTTCTTC	CATSDFGYGPYNEQFF
NA	NA	TRBV6-5	TRBJ1-4	TGTGCCAGCAGTTACTCCGGGGGAGTTGGGGAAAAACTGTTTTTT	CASSYSGGVGEKLFF
NA	TRBD1	TRBV29-1	TRBJ2-5	TGCAGCGTTGACCGGGACAGGGGTTTTCTGCAGTACTTC	CSVDRDRGFLQYF
NA	NA	TRBV5-6	TRBJ2-1	TGTGCCAGCAGCTTGGGCAGGGACTACAATGAGCAGTTCTTC	CASSLGRDYNEQFF
NA	NA	TRBV18	TRBJ2-5	TGTGCCAGCTCACCGAGACAGGTGGTCCAAGAGACCCAGTACTTC	CASSPRQVVQETQYF
few	TRBD1	TRBV7-7	TRBJ2-1	TGTGCTAGCAGCGGACAGGGGGGTGGTGAGCAGTTCTTC	CASSGQGGGEQFF
few	NA	TRBV3-2	TRBJ2-3	TGTGCCAGCAGCCAGACCCGGACTAGCGGGGGGACCCCAGATACGCAGTATTTT	CASSQTRTSGGTPDTQYF
few	TRBD1	TRBV10-3	TRBJ2-7	TGTGCCACTATGGACAGGGGGCTATACGAGCAGTACTTC	CATMDRGLYEQYF
few	NA	TRBV12-3/TRBV12-4	TRBJ2-2	TGTGCCAGCAGTACAGGGCCCGGGGAGCTGTTTTTT	CASSTGPGELFF
NA	NA	TRBV30	TRBJ2-1	TGTGCCTGGAGTTTGGGGGGTGAGCAGTTCTTC	CAWSLGGEQFF
few	NA	TRBV20-1	TRBJ2-7	TGCAGTGCTAGAGATTATCGACTTAGAGGGGATCCCCCCTACGAGCAGTACTTC	CSARDYRLRGDPPYEQYF
few	NA	TRBV9	TRBJ2-1	TGTGCCAGTAGCGTAGCGGGACAGGTGCCAAATGAGCAGTTCTTC	CASSVAGQVPNEQFF
NA	NA	TRBV6-5	TRBJ2-7	TGTGCCAGCAGTTATAAGAACTACGAGCAGTACTTC	CASSYKNYEQYF
NA	TRBD2	TRBV19	TRBJ2-3	TGTGCCAGTAGTTTGGGAGGGGATCGCACAGATACGCAGTATTTT	CASSLGGDRTDTQYF
NA	NA	TRBV29-1	TRBJ1-1	TGCAGCACCCCCGGGGCGTCCATGAACACTGAAGCTTTCTTT	CSTPGASMNTEAFF
NA	NA	TRBV7-6	TRBJ1-1	TGTGCCAGCAGCTTAAGGGCAGGGAACACTGAAGCTTTCTTT	CASSLRAGNTEAFF
NA	NA	TRBV29-1	TRBJ2-1	TGCAGCGGGACTAGAGGGGGCGATGAGCAGTTCTTC	CSGTRGGDEQFF